This T cell receptor beta chain was sequenced for a study of T cells in Graves' hyperthyroidism and ophthalmopathy. From RNA transcripts, TCR beta CDR3 regions were amplified. TCR CDR3 regions were first amplified by RT-PCR with HTBI primers. TCRdb independently ran MiXCR on the multiplex PCR reads; one entry per CDR3 protein. The sample shows about 340,000 distinct CDR3 sequences, approximately 18% of them seen only once. Patients counted as stable if ophthalmopathy did not develop within 18 months. The PBMCs were sourced from fresh peripheral blood (approximately 9 ml). The CDR3 extends over 16 amino acids. Germline CDR1 reads MGHRA; CDR2 reads YSYEKL. With 0 bases removed from V and 4 bases from J, the gap between germline ends came to 15 bases. Study-wide points: From stable hyperthyroidism, ophthalmopathy was set apart by a 13 V-J model. Most thyroid clonotypes with frequency above 0.001 were detected in blood.

This clonotype was found a few times. Its antigen is not known. Sequenced material: blood. The chain employs TRBV4-1 and TRBJ1-1; D is unclear. The receptor's source is a woman in her forties or fifties with Graves' hyperthyroidism. The CDR3 DNA is TGCGCCAGCAGCCAAGAGGGCACACCCGGGCGCACTGAAGCTTTCTTT. Its translation: CASSQEGTPGRTEAFF.